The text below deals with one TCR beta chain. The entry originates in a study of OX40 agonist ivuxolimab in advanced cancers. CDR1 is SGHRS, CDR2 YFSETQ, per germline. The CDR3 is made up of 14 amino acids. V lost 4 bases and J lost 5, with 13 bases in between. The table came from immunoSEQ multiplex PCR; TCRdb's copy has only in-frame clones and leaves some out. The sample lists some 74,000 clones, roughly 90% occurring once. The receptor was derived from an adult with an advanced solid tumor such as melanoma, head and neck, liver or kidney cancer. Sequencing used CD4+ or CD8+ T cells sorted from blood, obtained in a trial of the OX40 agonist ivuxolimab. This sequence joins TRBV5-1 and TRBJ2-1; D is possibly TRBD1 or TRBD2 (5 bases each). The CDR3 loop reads CASSRPGTDNEQFF. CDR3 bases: TGCGCCAGCAGCAGACCCGGGACCGACAATGAGCAGTTCTTC.